A single sample is the source of the 22 T cell receptor beta chains below, sequenced in a study of blood T cell repertoires in COVID-19. Profiled with immunoSEQ multiplex PCR; TCRdb holds only in-frame clones, not every one. Of some 150,000 clones listed, about 86% are singletons. Sequencing was done on a sample of peripheral blood. These receptors were taken from a man in his 70s with acute or convalescent COVID-19.

The chain employs TRBV19 and TRBJ2-5; D not certain. V was clipped by 3 bases and J by 1 base, with 9 bases between them. CDR3 length: 14 amino acids. Per the germline V gene, CDR1 is LNHDA and CDR2 is SQIVND (reference sequence). The CDR3 here is CASSIHSLQETQYF. The DNA for the CDR3 is TGTGCCAGTAGTATCCACAGCCTCCAAGAGACCCAGTACTTC.

The rearrangement uses TRBV30 and TRBJ2-3; unclear D gene. CDR3 length: 14 amino acids. Germline values: CDR1 GTSNPN, CDR2 SVGIG (reference sequence). V was shortened by 1 base and J by 2 bases, with 10 bases between the two germline ends. The CDR3 is CAWSGRVITDTQYF. In DNA form, the CDR3 reads TGTGCCTGGAGTGGACGGGTTATCACAGATACGCAGTATTTT.

This chain connects TRBV7-8 to TRBJ2-1; TRBD2 aligns across 9 bases. The germline V gene encodes CDR1 SGHVS and CDR2 FQNEAQ. The CDR3 spans 17 residues. V shed 4 bases, J shed 1 base, and the junction held 8 bases outside the gene matches. The CDR3 reads CASSWGLAIMSYNEQFF. CDR3 DNA sequence: TGTGCCAGCAGCTGGGGACTAGCCATTATGTCCTACAATGAGCAGTTCTTC.

This chain links TRBV7-8 with TRBJ2-1; TRBD2 agrees at 11 bases. Trimming at V came to 5 bases and at J to 9 bases, leaving 9 bases not matched to a gene. The CDR3 sequence is 15 residues long. From germline, CDR1 is SGHVS and CDR2 FQNEAQ. DNA for the CDR3: TGTGCCAGCAGCCTTTCGCGGACTAGCGGGCTTGAGCAGTTCTTC. Encoded protein: CASSLSRTSGLEQFF.

V usage is TRBV30 and J usage is TRBJ1-1; D is ambiguous. The V end lost 5 bases, the J end lost 1 base, and 11 bases lay between the germline ends. The CDR3 contains 13 residues. Germline V gives CDR1 GTSNPN, CDR2 SVGIG (reference sequence). The CDR3 DNA follows: TGTGCCTGGGATACTGGCGGGAACACTGAAGCTTTCTTT. Amino acid sequence: CAWDTGGNTEAFF.

The chain uses TRBV29-1 and TRBJ1-5, with D tentatively TRBD1 (5 bases). Trimming shortened V by 4 bases and J by 1 base, and 11 bases separated the two germline ends. CDR1 is SQVTM and CDR2 is ANQGSEA in the germline V gene. This CDR3 is built from 14 residues. The DNA for the CDR3 is TGCAGCGTTGGGGGCGCCGGGAGCAATCAGCCCCAGCATTTT. Translating gives CSVGGAGSNQPQHF.

The chain joins TRBV15 to TRBJ1-4; unclear D gene. Germline CDR1 and CDR2: LNHNV and YYDKDF (reference sequence). Trimming shortened V by 6 bases and J by 4 bases, and 15 bases separated the two germline ends. The CDR3 has 15 residues. Here the CDR3 DNA reads TGTGCCACCAGAAATCGAGCACAGTTTAATGAAAAACTGTTTTTT. Translation gives CATRNRAQFNEKLFF.

This clone was found many times. This chain connects TRBV12-5 to TRBJ2-3, with 9 bases identical to TRBD2. The V segment lost 8 bases and the J segment 1 base; nucleotides outside the gene matches: 7. CDR3 size: 15 residues. Germline V gene sequence: CDR1 LGHNT, CDR2 FRNRAP. The CDR3 spells CASPREREGTDTQYF. The CDR3 DNA is TGTGCTAGTCCCCGAGAGCGGGAGGGCACAGATACGCAGTATTTT.

CDR3 in DNA: TGCGCCAGCAGCCAAGATCCCTTTACAGATACGCAGTATTTT. Encoded protein: CASSQDPFTDTQYF. The chain links TRBV4-3 to TRBJ2-3; the D is unclear. Trimming left V 0 bases short and J 3 bases short, with 7 bases between. The CDR3 has 14 residues. From germline, CDR1 is LGHNA and CDR2 YSLEER.

The chain couples TRBV12-3 or TRBV12-4 to TRBJ1-5; perhaps TRBD1 as D (5 bases). This CDR3 has 12 amino acids. V shed 8 bases and J shed 6 bases, with 11 bases lying between them. The CDR3 sequence: CASSWGGQPQHF. The CDR3 DNA sequence: TGTGCCAGCTCCTGGGGGGGTCAGCCCCAGCATTTT.

V and J are TRBV10-3 and TRBJ1-5, with 9 bases aligning to TRBD1. The V segment lost 6 bases and the J segment 9 bases; nucleotides outside the gene matches: 9. The germline CDR1 and CDR2 sequences are ENHRY and SYGVKD. The CDR3 contains 14 residues. CDR3 protein: CAIRDPGTGTPQHF. The CDR3 DNA follows: TGTGCCATCAGAGACCCCGGGACAGGGACGCCCCAGCATTTT.

The rearrangement uses TRBV4-3 and TRBJ2-2; TRBD2 matches 8 bases. Germline CDR1 LGHNA, CDR2 YSLEER. The CDR3 runs 16 residues. The trim removed 0 bases at V and 1 base at J, leaving 1 base unmatched. The chain's CDR3 is CASSQESGRNTGELFF. CDR3 nucleotide sequence: TGCGCCAGCAGCCAAGAGAGCGGGAGGAACACCGGGGAGCTGTTTTTT.

The rearrangement uses TRBV11-2 and TRBJ2-7; no firm D call. The CDR3 is 15 amino acids. Germline CDR1 is SGHAT and CDR2 is FQNNGV. Trimming took off 2 bases at V and 0 bases at J, with 11 bases between the two ends. The CDR3 spells CASSLSLLSSYEQYF. Written as DNA, the CDR3 is TGTGCCAGCAGCTTAAGTCTCCTCAGCTCCTACGAGCAGTACTTC.

This clone was found once. The chain has TRBV24-1 and TRBJ2-7; 7 bases map to TRBD1. This CDR3 comprises 16 residues. CDR1 is KGHDR and CDR2 is SFDVKD in the germline V gene. V shed 1 base and J 0 bases; nucleotides not matched to a gene: 5. The CDR3 DNA sequence: TGTGCCACCAGTGATTTTGGGACAGCAGTCTCCTACGAGCAGTACTTC. Translation: CATSDFGTAVSYEQYF.

The chain carries TRBV2 and TRBJ2-7, with 7 nucleotides matching TRBD1. The CDR3 length is 16 residues. With 8 bases clipped from V and 4 bases from J, the junction kept 17 bases outside the gene matches. Germline V gene lookup returns CDR1 SNHLY and CDR2 FYNNEI. CDR3 protein: CASQARDRQVHYEQYF. The DNA of the CDR3 is TGTGCCAGCCAGGCGAGGGACAGACAAGTCCATTACGAGCAGTACTTC.

The chain uses TRBV5-1 and TRBJ2-5; 10 nucleotides match TRBD2. From germline, CDR1 is SGHRS and CDR2 YFSETQ. The CDR3 sequence is 15 residues long. V lost 0 bases, J lost 5 bases, and 4 bases stayed unmatched. The CDR3 coding sequence is TGCGCCAGCAGCTTGGCAGCGGGAGGGTCTGAGACCCAGTACTTC. Amino acid sequence: CASSLAAGGSETQYF.

The chain combines TRBV7-2 with TRBJ1-3; tentatively, D is TRBD1 (6 bases). The V gene lost 5 bases and the J gene lost 0 bases, with 20 bases spanning the gap. The germline V gene encodes CDR1 SGHTA and CDR2 FQGNSA. This CDR3 spans 18 amino acids. The CDR3 coding sequence is TGTGCCAGCAGCACAGCCCCAGGACAGCCGAACTCTGGAAACACCATATATTTT. This gives the protein CASSTAPGQPNSGNTIYF.

This chain links TRBV6-5 with TRBJ1-5, with 7 positions matching TRBD1. V trimming: 6 bases; J trimming: 0 bases; junction bases outside the gene matches: 5. This CDR3 has 15 amino acids. Germline V lookup: CDR1 MNHEY, CDR2 SVGAGI. The CDR3 loop is CASRSDRVSNQPQHF. CDR3 DNA sequence: TGTGCCAGCAGGTCAGACAGGGTTAGCAATCAGCCCCAGCATTTT.

The CDR3 coding sequence is TGTGCCAGCTTTTTTGCCCCACTCACCGGGGAGCTGTTTTTT. Its protein is CASFFAPLTGELFF. The genes are TRBV18 and TRBJ2-2; no clear D gene. The CDR3 sequence is 14 residues long. V gave up 7 bases and J gave up 4 bases, with 13 bases separating them. CDR1 is KGHSH and CDR2 is LQKENI in the germline V gene.

This rearrangement joins TRBV3-1 (or the pseudogene TRBV3-2) to TRBJ2-7; 7 bases line up with TRBD2. This CDR3 region has 14 residues. After removal of 4 bases from V and 6 bases from J, the junction contained 9 bases not matched to a gene. Germline V lookup: CDR1 LGHDT, CDR2 YNNKEL (reference sequence). In DNA form, the CDR3 reads TGTGCCAGCAGCCGGGGGAGGGGCAGGTCCGAGCAGTACTTC. This translates into CASSRGRGRSEQYF.

The V gene is TRBV7-6, the J gene TRBJ2-1; 12 bases are shared with TRBD2. The CDR3 sequence is 14 residues long. V gave up 7 bases and J gave up 9 bases; unmatched junction bases: 7. Germline lookup yields CDR1 SGHVS and CDR2 FNYEAQ. This CDR3 reads CASKGLAGQGEQFF. The DNA of the CDR3 is TGTGCCAGCAAAGGACTAGCGGGACAGGGTGAGCAGTTCTTC. Together with reference TRBV7-6 and TRBJ2-1, the CDR3 gives the full variable domain: GAGVSQSPRYKVTKRGQDVALRCDPISGHVSLYWYRQALGQGPEFLTYFNYEAQQDKSGLPNDRFSAERPEGSISTLTIQRTEQRDSAMYRCASKGLAGQGEQFFGPGTRLTVL.

The V and J genes are TRBV4-1 and TRBJ2-1; D may be TRBD1 (5 bases). Germline V gene lookup returns CDR1 MGHRA and CDR2 YSYEKL. The CDR3 spans 13 residues. V was clipped by 1 base and J by 9 bases, with 10 bases between them. The CDR3 is CASSQAYTGEQFF. CDR3 DNA sequence: TGCGCCAGCAGCCAAGCTTATACAGGTGAGCAGTTCTTC.